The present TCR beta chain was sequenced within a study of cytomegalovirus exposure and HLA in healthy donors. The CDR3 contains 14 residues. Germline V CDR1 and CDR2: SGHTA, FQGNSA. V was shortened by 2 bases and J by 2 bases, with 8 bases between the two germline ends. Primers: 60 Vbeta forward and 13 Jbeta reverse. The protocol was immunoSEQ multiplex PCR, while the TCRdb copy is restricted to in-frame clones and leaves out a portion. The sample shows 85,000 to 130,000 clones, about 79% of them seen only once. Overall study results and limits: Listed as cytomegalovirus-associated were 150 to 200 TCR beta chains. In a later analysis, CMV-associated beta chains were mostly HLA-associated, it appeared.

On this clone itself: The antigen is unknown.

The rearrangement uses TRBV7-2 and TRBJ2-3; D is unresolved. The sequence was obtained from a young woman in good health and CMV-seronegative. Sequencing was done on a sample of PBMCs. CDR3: CASSLMRITDTQYF. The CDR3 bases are TGTGCCAGCAGCTTAATGCGGATCACAGATACGCAGTATTTT.